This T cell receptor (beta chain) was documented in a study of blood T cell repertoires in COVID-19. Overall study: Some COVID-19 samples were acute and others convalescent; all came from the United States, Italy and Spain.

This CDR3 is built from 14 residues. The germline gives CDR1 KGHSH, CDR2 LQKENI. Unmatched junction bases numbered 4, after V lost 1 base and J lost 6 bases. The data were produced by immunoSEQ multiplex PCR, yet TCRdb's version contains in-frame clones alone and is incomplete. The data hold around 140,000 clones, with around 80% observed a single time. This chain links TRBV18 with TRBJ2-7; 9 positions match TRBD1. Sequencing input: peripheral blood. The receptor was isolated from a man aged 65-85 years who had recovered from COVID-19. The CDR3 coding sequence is TGTGCCAGCTCACCACGGGACAGGGTGCGCGAGCAGTACTTC. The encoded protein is CASSPRDRVREQYF.